The rows below give T cell receptor beta chains drawn from one sample of a study of blood T cell repertoires in COVID-19. Sequencing was performed with immunoSEQ multiplex PCR; in TCRdb, only in-frame clones are kept and a portion is missing. The table lists approximately 170,000 clones, approximately 84% of them singletons. The sequencing input was PBMCs or T cells enriched from blood (not recorded which). Receptors originate from a young woman who had recovered from COVID-19. Each CDR3 is given with its conserved first and last residue. A D gene is named only where the DNA matches it firmly. The size field is filled for only some rows; it gives once, few, many or a size class.

j_call v_call d_call clone_size cdr3_length cdr3_aa cdr3_nt
TRBJ1-1 TRBV29-1 TRBD1 - 13 CSGQTGGDTEAFF TGCAGCGGCCAGACAGGGGGTGACACTGAAGCTTTCTTT
TRBJ2-1 TRBV15 - few 12 CATSFAGNEQFF TGTGCCACCAGCTTCGCCGGCAATGAGCAGTTCTTC
TRBJ1-1 TRBV3-1/TRBV3-2 - - 13 CASSQGGNTEAFF TGTGCCAGCAGCCAAGGGGGCAACACTGAAGCTTTCTTT
TRBJ2-2 TRBV27 TRBD2 - 16 CASSLFPSGGTGELFF TGTGCCAGCAGTTTATTCCCTTCGGGGGGAACCGGGGAGCTGTTTTTT
TRBJ1-2 TRBV9 - few 14 CASSATDSHYGYTF TGTGCCAGCAGCGCTACGGACAGCCACTATGGCTACACCTTC
TRBJ1-3 TRBV5-4 TRBD1 - 16 CASSSPRTGAGNTIYF TGTGCCAGCAGCTCGCCGAGGACAGGGGCTGGAAACACCATATATTTT
TRBJ2-5 TRBV7-9 TRBD1 - 14 CASSLGTAQETQYF TGTGCCAGCAGCCTCGGGACAGCCCAAGAGACCCAGTACTTC
TRBJ2-1 TRBV24-1 TRBD1 - 15 CATSDSGQLYNEQFF TGTGCCACCAGTGATTCGGGACAGCTCTACAATGAGCAGTTCTTC
TRBJ2-5 TRBV5-1 - - 14 CASSLLRLTSAQYF TGCGCCAGCAGCTTGTTAAGACTAACGAGTGCCCAGTACTTC
TRBJ1-1 TRBV3-1/TRBV3-2 - - 14 CASSHRGGNTEAFF TGTGCCAGCAGCCATAGAGGGGGGAACACTGAAGCTTTCTTT
TRBJ2-1 TRBV5-4 - once 13 CASSAGPYNEQFF TGTGCCAGCAGCGCGGGACCTTACAATGAGCAGTTCTTC
TRBJ2-1 TRBV25-1 TRBD1 - 11 CASRGGDEQFF TGTGCCAGCAGAGGGGGCGATGAGCAGTTCTTC
TRBJ1-2 TRBV3-1/TRBV3-2 TRBD1 - 13 CASSPGGLYGYTF TGTGCCAGCAGCCCAGGGGGCCTCTATGGCTACACCTTC
TRBJ2-7 TRBV2 TRBD1 medium-sized 13 CASSGDRGREQYF TGTGCCAGCAGCGGGGACAGGGGGCGCGAGCAGTACTTC
TRBJ2-1 TRBV6-1 TRBD2 few 15 CASSESSGEYNEQFF TGTGCCAGCAGTGAATCCAGCGGGGAATACAATGAGCAGTTCTTC
TRBJ1-1 TRBV2 - - 11 CASSDTGKAFF TGTGCCAGCAGTGATACAGGGAAAGCTTTCTTT
TRBJ2-3 TRBV28 - - 17 CASSFVWGERSTDTQYF TGTGCCAGCAGTTTCGTTTGGGGGGAGAGGAGCACAGATACGCAGTATTTT
TRBJ2-2 TRBV24-1 - - 16 CATSDPGTKNTGELFF TGTGCCACCAGTGATCCCGGGACAAAGAACACCGGGGAGCTGTTTTTT
TRBJ2-3 TRBV4-2 TRBD2 - 16 CASSQTRGRATDTQYF TGTGCCAGCAGCCAAACCCGCGGGAGGGCCACAGATACGCAGTATTTT
TRBJ2-1 TRBV28 - few 15 CASKLRDLSYNEQFF TGTGCCAGCAAACTCCGGGACTTGAGCTACAATGAGCAGTTCTTC
TRBJ2-7 TRBV30 - - 12 CAWNAGSDEQYF TGTGCCTGGAATGCAGGGTCGGACGAGCAGTACTTC
TRBJ1-2 TRBV6-6 - - 13 CASSTQLNYGYTF TGTGCCAGCAGTACACAGCTTAACTATGGCTACACCTTC
TRBJ1-6 TRBV7-2 - - 15 CASSLAETKNSPLHF TGTGCCAGCAGCTTAGCCGAGACAAAGAATTCACCCCTCCACTTT
TRBJ1-2 TRBV7-9 - - 12 CASSSDTDGYTF TGTGCCAGCAGCTCGGACACAGATGGCTACACCTTC
TRBJ2-5 TRBV5-1 TRBD2 - 15 CASSLAGGRIETQYF TGCGCCAGCAGCTTGGCCGGCGGGAGAATAGAGACCCAGTACTTC
TRBJ2-3 TRBV6-5 TRBD2 - 13 CASRLAGTDTQYF TGTGCCAGCAGACTAGCGGGCACAGATACGCAGTATTTT
TRBJ1-2 TRBV14 - few 16 CASSQDLWGQGYGYTF TGTGCCAGCAGCCAAGATCTTTGGGGGCAGGGCTATGGCTACACCTTC
TRBJ1-2 TRBV7-9 - - 17 CASSLVGTKQARYGYTF TGTGCCAGCAGCTTAGTCGGGACAAAACAGGCGCGATATGGCTACACCTTC
TRBJ1-6 TRBV10-3 TRBD1 - 15 CAISSTGGDNSPLHF TGTGCCATCAGTTCAACAGGGGGAGATAATTCACCCCTCCACTTT
TRBJ1-5 TRBV28 - - 16 CASSLSQGRTNQPQHF TGTGCCAGCAGTTTAAGTCAGGGGCGAACCAATCAGCCCCAGCATTTT
TRBJ2-7 TRBV5-4 - - 14 CASRLDGMAYEQYF TGTGCCAGCAGGTTGGACGGGATGGCCTACGAGCAGTACTTC
TRBJ2-3 TRBV5-1 TRBD2 - 14 CASRLAITSDTQYF TGCGCCAGCCGACTAGCGATCACCAGTGATACGCAGTATTTT
TRBJ2-3 TRBV7-2 - - 13 CASRPASTDTQYF TGTGCCAGCAGGCCCGCGAGCACAGATACGCAGTATTTT
TRBJ2-1 TRBV3-1/TRBV3-2 TRBD2 - 13 CASSLGLALEQFF TGTGCCAGCAGCCTGGGACTAGCGCTTGAGCAGTTCTTC
TRBJ2-3 TRBV19 - - 14 CASSAGAPTDTQYF TGTGCCAGTAGTGCTGGGGCCCCCACAGATACGCAGTATTTT
TRBJ2-7 TRBV7-2 - - 12 CASSFGENEQYF TGTGCCAGCAGCTTTGGGGAGAACGAGCAGTACTTC
TRBJ1-5 TRBV7-9 TRBD1 once 15 CASSLDGQDYQPQHF TGTGCCAGCAGCTTAGACGGACAGGACTATCAGCCCCAGCATTTT
TRBJ1-1 TRBV10-1 TRBD1 once 13 CASRGQGNTEAFF TGCGCCAGCAGGGGACAGGGGAACACTGAAGCTTTCTTT
TRBJ2-1 TRBV7-8 TRBD2 - 15 CASSLTSALSYEQFF TGTGCCAGCAGCTTGACTAGCGCCCTTAGCTATGAGCAGTTCTTC
TRBJ1-5 TRBV4-1 - - 15 CASSQAPGVNQPQHF TGCGCCAGCAGCCAAGCCCCGGGGGTCAATCAGCCCCAGCATTTT
TRBJ1-5 TRBV20-1 TRBD1 - 11 CSATGGEPQHF TGCAGTGCTACAGGGGGAGAGCCCCAGCATTTT
TRBJ1-2 TRBV11-2 - - 15 CASSLAPGANYGYTF TGTGCCAGCAGCTTAGCCCCGGGGGCTAACTATGGCTACACCTTC
TRBJ2-5 TRBV5-4 - - 13 CASSLVQQETQYF TGTGCCAGCAGCTTGGTTCAGCAAGAGACCCAGTACTTC
TRBJ2-1 TRBV9 TRBD2 - 14 CASEGGRGSNEQFF TGTGCCAGCGAGGGCGGGAGGGGGTCCAATGAGCAGTTCTTC
TRBJ1-5 TRBV7-2 - - 13 CASSRQVNQPQHF TGTGCCAGCAGCAGACAAGTTAATCAGCCCCAGCATTTT
TRBJ2-1 TRBV6-2/TRBV6-3 - - 16 CASSHSSRSSYNEQFF TGTGCCAGCAGCCACTCGTCCCGAAGCTCCTACAATGAGCAGTTCTTC
TRBJ2-7 TRBV10-2 TRBD2 - 13 CASSRDYSYEQYF TGCGCCAGCAGCCGGGACTACTCCTACGAGCAGTACTTC
TRBJ2-7 TRBV6-6 - few 15 CASRDGIISTYEQYF TGTGCCAGCAGAGACGGGATCATCTCAACGTACGAGCAGTACTTC
TRBJ1-2 TRBV5-8 - - 13 CASRPGLNYGYTF TGTGCCAGCAGGCCGGGACTAAACTATGGCTACACCTTC
TRBJ2-7 TRBV11-2 TRBD1 - 16 CASSLIGQGSSYEQYF TGTGCCAGCAGCTTAATCGGACAGGGGTCATCCTACGAGCAGTACTTC
TRBJ2-1 TRBV7-2 TRBD2 - 15 CASSRTSDTGSEQFF TGTGCCAGCAGCCGGACTAGCGACACAGGTAGTGAGCAGTTCTTC
TRBJ1-4 TRBV5-4 - - 16 CASSSTTADANEKLFF TGTGCCAGCAGCTCGACAACAGCCGACGCTAATGAAAAACTGTTTTTT
TRBJ1-1 TRBV29-1 TRBD1 - 12 CSYGQGPTEAFF TGCAGCTACGGACAGGGTCCCACTGAAGCTTTCTTT
TRBJ2-1 TRBV2 - - 11 CASIVGAAGFF TGTGCCAGCATAGTTGGCGCCGCGGGGTTCTTC
TRBJ2-6 TRBV7-9 TRBD1 many 17 CASSGQGLIAGANVLTF TGTGCCAGCAGCGGACAGGGGTTAATTGCTGGGGCCAACGTCCTGACTTTC